This passage covers 30 T cell receptor beta chains from one sample sequenced in a study of blood T cell repertoires in COVID-19. Assay used: immunoSEQ multiplex PCR; TCRdb lists only in-frame clones, some missing. Of 300,000 or so clones in the sample, around 90% were seen once. Material: peripheral blood. The receptors stem from a man between 70 and 80 years old with acute or convalescent COVID-19.

The chain recombines TRBV6-1 with TRBJ1-2; the match to TRBD1 covers 8 bases. CDR3 length equals 16 residues. V was clipped by 4 bases and J by 1 base; unmatched bases: 8. The germline gives CDR1 MNHNS, CDR2 SASEGT. CDR3 nucleotide sequence: TGTGCCAGCAGTGGGGACAGGCCCGGGGGTAACTATGGCTACACCTTC. Its translation: CASSGDRPGGNYGYTF.

The rearrangement joins TRBV29-1 to TRBJ2-1; 8 bases line up with TRBD1. Per germline, CDR1 SQVTM and CDR2 ANQGSEA. The CDR3 loop spans 15 amino acids. V shed 3 bases and J 1 base; nucleotides not matched to a gene: 5. The CDR3 protein is CSVDGTGTSYNEQFF. CDR3 sequence (DNA): TGCAGCGTTGATGGGACAGGAACTTCCTACAATGAGCAGTTCTTC.

The J gene is TRBJ1-4, the V gene TRBV3-1 (or the pseudogene TRBV3-2); 10 bases fit TRBD1. The ends lost 4 bases at V and 10 bases at J; junction bases unmatched: 9. The CDR3 sequence is 15 residues long. Looked up from germline, CDR1 is LGHDT and CDR2 is YNNKEL (reference sequence). This CDR3 reads CASSPPGTGAGKLFF. As DNA, the CDR3 is TGTGCCAGCAGCCCCCCCGGGACAGGGGCGGGAAAACTGTTTTTT.

Turning to this clone: Other DNA sequences in the same sample also yield this CDR3. The chain links TRBV9 to TRBJ2-7, with a weak D call TRBD1 (5 bases). Germline assignment: CDR1 SGDLS and CDR2 YYNGEE. Trimming took 0 bases from V and 1 from J, leaving 11 bases between them. The CDR3 spans 15 residues. CDR3 sequence reads: CASSVGQGLSYEQYF. CDR3 DNA: TGTGCCAGCAGCGTAGGGCAGGGTCTATCCTACGAGCAGTACTTC.

This chain connects TRBV7-9 to TRBJ2-5, with 7 bases matching TRBD1. With V trimmed by 7 bases and J by 1 base, 6 bases remained unmatched. From germline, CDR1 is SEHNR and CDR2 FQNEAQ (reference sequence). The length of the CDR3 is 14 residues. CDR3 amino acids: CASNDRAPQETQYF. In DNA, the CDR3 is TGTGCCAGCAATGACAGGGCCCCCCAAGAGACCCAGTACTTC.

This clone was picked up one time. V is TRBV29-1 and J is TRBJ2-5; D might be TRBD1 (5 bases). Germline loops: CDR1 SQVTM, CDR2 ANQGSEA. Deletions cut 7 bases from V and 5 bases from J, with 11 bases between. This CDR3 is 11 amino acids long. The chain's CDR3 is CSAHPGETQYF. The CDR3 DNA reads TGCAGCGCCCATCCAGGGGAGACCCAGTACTTC.

The V call is TRBV3-1 (or the pseudogene TRBV3-2), the J call TRBJ2-1; tentatively, D is TRBD1 (7 bases). CDR1 and CDR2 (germline): LGHDT, YNNKEL (reference sequence). Trimming left V 4 bases short and J 8 bases short, with 24 bases between. The length of the CDR3 is 17 residues. For the CDR3, the DNA is TGTGCCAGCAGCCGAGCAGGGGGGAATGCTGGGTTTCATGAGCAGTTCTTC. Translating gives CASSRAGGNAGFHEQFF.

This chain links TRBV4-3 with TRBJ1-5; 7 bases match TRBD1. Germline CDR1 is LGHNA and CDR2 is YSLEER. CDR3 length: 13 residues. The ends lost 0 bases at V and 7 bases at J; junction bases unmatched: 0. CDR3 sequence reads: CASSQETGQPQHF. The DNA of the CDR3 is TGCGCCAGCAGCCAAGAGACAGGGCAGCCCCAGCATTTT.

The rearrangement uses TRBV4-2 and TRBJ2-3; 12 bases map to TRBD2. V was clipped by 5 bases and J by 5 bases; unmatched bases: 8. Germline V CDR1 and CDR2: LGHNA, YNFKEQ. The CDR3 length is 16 residues. The CDR3 protein is CASSAGLAGGVDTQYF. CDR3 nucleotides: TGTGCCAGCAGCGCGGGGCTAGCGGGGGGGGTAGATACGCAGTATTTT.

Many counts were recorded for this clone. V usage is TRBV6-6 and J usage is TRBJ2-5; D not certain. CDR1 MNHNY and CDR2 SVGAGI come from the germline V gene (reference sequence). Trimming took off 8 bases at V and 9 bases at J, with 10 bases between the two ends. This CDR3 spans 10 amino acids. The CDR3 region has the DNA TGTGCCAGCCGTAACGAGTCCCAGTACTTC. Translation: CASRNESQYF.

The chain uses TRBV5-4 and TRBJ2-3, with 12 bases identical to TRBD1. Germline V CDR1 and CDR2: SGHNT, YYREEE (reference sequence). The CDR3 totals 16 residues. The ends lost 3 bases at V and 3 bases at J; junction bases unmatched: 5. CDR3: CASSSGTGGNTDTQYF. The CDR3 nucleotides read TGTGCCAGCAGCTCCGGGACAGGGGGCAATACAGATACGCAGTATTTT.

V gene TRBV2 combines with J gene TRBJ2-1; 9 nucleotides agree with TRBD1. There are 15 residues in the CDR3. Per the germline V gene, CDR1 is SNHLY and CDR2 is FYNNEI. Germline trimming cut 6 bases from V and 0 bases from J; bases unmatched to any gene: 3. This CDR3 reads CASRKQGASYNEQFF. The DNA of the CDR3 is TGTGCCAGCAGGAAACAGGGGGCCTCCTACAATGAGCAGTTCTTC.

This sequence joins TRBV7-2 and TRBJ1-1; 9 bases fit TRBD1. The J segment lost 4 bases and the V segment lost 5 bases, leaving 8 bases of the junction unmatched. The V gene's germline CDR1 is SGHTA and CDR2 FQGNSA. This CDR3 contains 15 residues. CDR3 DNA: TGTGCCAGCAGCCCTGGACAGGGGTGGGCCACTGAAGCTTTCTTT. Translation gives CASSPGQGWATEAFF.

This clone was recorded a few times. This chain uses TRBV28 with TRBJ1-6; a possible D gene is TRBD1 (6 bases). The CDR3 contains 17 residues. The ends were cut back, 4 bases at V and 2 bases at J, with 15 bases in the middle. From germline, CDR1 is MDHEN and CDR2 SYDVKM. The CDR3, as DNA: TGTGCCAGCAGTTCTGAGTCAGGGGTCCCCTATAATTCACCCCTCCACTTT. Its translation: CASSSESGVPYNSPLHF.

The chain has TRBV7-2 and TRBJ1-2, with D possibly matching TRBD1 (5 bases). Germline V lookup: CDR1 SGHTA, CDR2 FQGNSA. The CDR3 consists of 14 residues. V lost 5 bases and J 4 bases, leaving 14 bases between the germline ends. The CDR3 region is CASSPSTVGYGYTF. CDR3 nucleotides: TGTGCCAGCAGCCCTTCGACAGTTGGCTATGGCTACACCTTC. Full variable domain (missing parts from reference TRBV7-2 and TRBJ1-2): GAGVSQSPSNKVTEKGKDVELRCDPISGHTALYWYRQSLGQGLEFLIYFQGNSAPDKSGLPSDRFSAERTGGSVSTLTIQRTQQEDSAVYLCASSPSTVGYGYTFGSGTRLTVV.

The chain uses TRBV5-1 and TRBJ1-1; the D gene is possibly TRBD1 (6 bases). CDR3 length equals 15 residues. V was cut by 4 bases and J by 4 bases, with 17 bases left in between. CDR1 and CDR2 (germline): SGHRS, YFSETQ. The DNA for the CDR3 is TGCGCCAGCAGCAGCGCAGGGGTCGAGGGCACTGAAGCTTTCTTT. Its protein is CASSSAGVEGTEAFF. Based on the CDR3 plus reference TRBV5-1 and TRBJ1-1, the full variable domain is KAGVTQTPRYLIKTRGQQVTLSCSPISGHRSVSWYQQTPGQGLQFLFEYFSETQRNKGNFPGRFSGRQFSNSRSEMNVSTLELGDSALYLCASSSAGVEGTEAFFGQGTRLTVV.

The rearrangement joins TRBV7-2 to TRBJ2-7, with 10 bases aligning to TRBD2. Per the germline V gene, CDR1 is SGHTA and CDR2 is FQGNSA. Trimming cost V 5 bases and J 8 bases; bases outside gene matches: 12. This CDR3 has 15 amino acids. The DNA of the CDR3 is TGTGCCAGCAGCCCCATGGCGGGACTAGCGACACAGCAGTACTTC. Translating it yields CASSPMAGLATQQYF.

The chain has TRBV10-1 and TRBJ2-1; 7 nucleotides agree with TRBD2. Germline assignment: CDR1 WNHNN and CDR2 SYGVQD (reference sequence). The CDR3 runs to 15 residues. With V trimmed by 4 bases and J by 7 bases, 10 bases remained unmatched. The CDR3 nucleotides are TGCGCCAGCAGTGCCTCAGGGCGGGAGTGGAATGAGCAGTTCTTC. Amino acid sequence: CASSASGREWNEQFF.

This chain connects TRBV3-1 (or the pseudogene TRBV3-2) to TRBJ2-3; the match to TRBD2 covers 11 bases. CDR3 length: 18 residues. Germline lookup yields CDR1 LGHDT and CDR2 YNNKEL (reference sequence). Trimming took 3 bases from V and 5 from J; bases not matched to a gene: 13. The CDR3: CASSHLSGGAGGRDTQYF. The CDR3 bases are TGTGCCAGCAGCCATCTTAGCGGGGGGGCCGGCGGAAGAGATACGCAGTATTTT.

V and J are TRBV7-6 and TRBJ2-7; 13 nucleotides match TRBD2. After removal of 4 bases from V and 3 bases from J, the junction contained 18 bases not matched to a gene. This CDR3 contains 20 residues. The germline gives CDR1 SGHVS, CDR2 FNYEAQ. For the CDR3, the DNA is TGTGCCAGCAGCTCCGAGGGCGCGGGACTAGCGGGAATCGATTTCTACGAGCAGTACTTC. Its translation: CASSSEGAGLAGIDFYEQYF.

The gene calls are TRBV6-1 and TRBJ2-3; D is possibly TRBD2 (5 bases). The germline gives CDR1 MNHNS, CDR2 SASEGT. V shed 3 bases and J shed 4 bases, with 5 bases lying between them. The CDR3 runs to 12 residues. The CDR3 DNA reads TGTGCCAGCAGTGACGGGGCAGATACGCAGTATTTT. Amino acid sequence: CASSDGADTQYF.

This chain uses TRBV11-2 with TRBJ2-7; the match to TRBD1 covers 11 bases. CDR3 length: 14 amino acids. Trimming removed 8 bases from V and 7 bases from J; junction bases left unmatched: 10. CDR1 is SGHAT and CDR2 is FQNNGV in the germline V gene. The CDR3 region has the DNA TGTGCCAGCGGTACCGGGACAGGGGGGTTAGAGCAGTACTTC. Translating it yields CASGTGTGGLEQYF. The full variable domain, completed using reference TRBV11-2 and TRBJ2-7, is EAGVAQSPRYKIIEKRQSVAFWCNPISGHATLYWYQQILGQGPKLLIQFQNNGVVDDSQLPKDRFSAERLKGVDSTLKIQPAKLEDSAVYLCASGTGTGGLEQYFGPGTRLTVT.

V gene TRBV18 combines with J gene TRBJ1-2; 8 bases match TRBD1. Unmatched junction bases numbered 6, after V lost 3 bases and J lost 3 bases. The CDR3 totals 15 residues. The V gene's germline CDR1 is KGHSH and CDR2 LQKENI. CDR3 sequence: CASSPRTGFDYGYTF. The CDR3 bases are TGTGCCAGCTCACCCAGGACAGGGTTCGACTATGGCTACACCTTC.

The chain employs TRBV4-3 and TRBJ2-5; tentative D call: TRBD1 (5 bases). The V end lost 6 bases, the J end lost 1 base, and 18 bases lay between the germline ends. In germline, CDR1 is LGHNA, CDR2 YSLEER. This CDR3 comprises 16 residues. CDR3: CASSLTLGRIQETQYF. CDR3 DNA: TGCGCCAGCAGTTTAACGCTGGGGCGGATCCAAGAGACCCAGTACTTC.

This chain links TRBV5-1 with TRBJ1-1, with a tentative D call TRBD1 (5 bases). CDR1 and CDR2 from the germline V gene are SGHRS and YFSETQ. V lost 0 bases to trimming and J lost 1 base, with 13 bases between them. The CDR3 spans 16 residues. DNA for the CDR3: TGCGCCAGCAGCTTGGACCCAGGGTTGGGGAACACTGAAGCTTTCTTT. It translates to CASSLDPGLGNTEAFF.

The chain has TRBV14 and TRBJ1-2, with D tentatively TRBD1 (6 bases). Deletions cut 4 bases from V and 1 base from J, with 13 bases between. The germline V gene encodes CDR1 SGHDN and CDR2 FVKESK. The CDR3 has 15 residues. The CDR3 bases are TGTGCCAGCAGCCCCTCCGGGACACTTAACTATGGCTACACCTTC. Residues: CASSPSGTLNYGYTF.

The chain couples TRBV7-2 to TRBJ2-7, with D possibly TRBD1 on 5 matching bases. Germline assignment: CDR1 SGHTA and CDR2 FQGNSA. V dropped 5 bases and J dropped 5 bases, with 13 bases sitting between them. CDR3 length equals 13 residues. This CDR3 is CASSKSTGNEQYF. CDR3 DNA: TGTGCCAGCAGCAAAAGTACAGGAAACGAGCAGTACTTC.

Here the CDR3 reads CASSYSQNYEQYF. DNA of the CDR3: TGTGCCAGCAGCTATAGCCAAAACTACGAGCAGTACTTC. The chain combines TRBV7-2 with TRBJ2-7; D gene ambiguous. The length of the CDR3 is 13 residues. Germline CDR1 reads SGHTA; CDR2 reads FQGNSA. Trimming pared 4 bases from V and 3 bases from J, leaving 10 bases between. Filled out from reference TRBV7-2 and TRBJ2-7, the complete variable domain reads GAGVSQSPSNKVTEKGKDVELRCDPISGHTALYWYRQSLGQGLEFLIYFQGNSAPDKSGLPSDRFSAERTGGSVSTLTIQRTQQEDSAVYLCASSYSQNYEQYFGPGTRLTVT.

This chain joins TRBV30 and TRBJ2-3; TRBD2 aligns across 10 bases. V was pared by 3 bases and J by 0 bases, with 3 bases of the junction left unmatched. The CDR3 spans 15 residues. The germline V gene has CDR1 GTSNPN and CDR2 SVGIG (reference sequence). The CDR3 here is CAWRSGLASTDTQYF. CDR3 nucleotides: TGTGCCTGGAGGTCGGGACTAGCGAGCACAGATACGCAGTATTTT. The variable domain in full, completed from reference TRBV30 and TRBJ2-3, reads SQTIHQWPATLVQPVGSPLSLECTVEGTSNPNLYWYRQAAGRGLQLLFYSVGIGQISSEVPQNLSASRPQDRQFILSSKKLLLSDSGFYLCAWRSGLASTDTQYFGPGTRLTVL.

The chain couples TRBV6-5 to TRBJ2-5; TRBD1 agrees at 10 bases. The germline V gene has CDR1 MNHEY and CDR2 SVGAGI. The CDR3 runs to 14 residues. The V segment lost 6 bases and the J segment 5 bases; nucleotides outside the gene matches: 6. DNA for the CDR3: TGTGCCAGCAGCCGACAGGGGGCTATCGAGACCCAGTACTTC. It translates to CASSRQGAIETQYF.